The sequence of this T cell receptor beta chain was determined in a study of identical twins. Germline values: CDR1 MGHRA, CDR2 YSYEKL. Trimming took off 1 base at V and 4 bases at J, with 14 bases between the two ends. The CDR3 spans 16 residues. One entry per CDR3 protein results from TCRdb running MiXCR on the 5' RACE reads. Among approximately 600,000 distinct CDR3 sequences listed, around 9.6% were seen once. This clonotype has a count of ten or more. A further study also used this sample, focusing on yellow fever vaccine responses in identical twins. That work adds: Twins' vaccine T cell response reportedly seemed partly convergent, partly personalized.

The sequencing input was PBMCs. The rearrangement joins TRBV4-1 to TRBJ2-4, with D perhaps matching TRBD1 or TRBD2 (5 bases each). The TCR was taken from a woman between 18 and 30 years old in good health. Here the CDR3 DNA reads TGCGCCAGCAGCCAAGTATTCTGGGACCTTAAAAACATTCAGTACTTC. Amino acids: CASSQVFWDLKNIQYF.